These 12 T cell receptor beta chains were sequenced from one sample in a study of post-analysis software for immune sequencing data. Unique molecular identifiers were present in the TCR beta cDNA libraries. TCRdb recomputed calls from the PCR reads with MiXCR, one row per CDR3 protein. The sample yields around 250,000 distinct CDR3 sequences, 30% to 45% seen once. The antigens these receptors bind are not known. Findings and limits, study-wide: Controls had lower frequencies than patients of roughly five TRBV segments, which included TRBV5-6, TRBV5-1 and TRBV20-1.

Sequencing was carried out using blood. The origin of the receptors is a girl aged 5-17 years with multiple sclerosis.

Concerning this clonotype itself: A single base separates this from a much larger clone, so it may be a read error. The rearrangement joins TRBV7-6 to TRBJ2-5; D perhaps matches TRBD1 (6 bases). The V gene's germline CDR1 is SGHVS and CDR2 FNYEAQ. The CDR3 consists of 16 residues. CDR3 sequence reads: CASCLGVTGIQETQYF. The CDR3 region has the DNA TGTGCCAGCTGCTTAGGAGTGACAGGCATCCAAGAGACCCAGTACTTC.

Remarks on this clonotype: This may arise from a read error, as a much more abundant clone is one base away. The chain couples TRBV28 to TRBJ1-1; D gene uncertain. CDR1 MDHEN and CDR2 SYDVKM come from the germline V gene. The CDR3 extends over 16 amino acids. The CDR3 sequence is CAGSFNTLTMVNEAFF. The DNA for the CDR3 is TGTGCCGGCAGTTTTAATACCCTTACCATGGTGAATGAAGCTTTCTTT.

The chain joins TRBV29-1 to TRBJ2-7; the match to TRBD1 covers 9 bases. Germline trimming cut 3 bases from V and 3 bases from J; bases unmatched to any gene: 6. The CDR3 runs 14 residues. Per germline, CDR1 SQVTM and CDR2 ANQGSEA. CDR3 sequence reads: CSVEFRQGDYEQYF. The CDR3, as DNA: TGCAGCGTTGAGTTTCGACAGGGGGACTACGAGCAGTACTTC.

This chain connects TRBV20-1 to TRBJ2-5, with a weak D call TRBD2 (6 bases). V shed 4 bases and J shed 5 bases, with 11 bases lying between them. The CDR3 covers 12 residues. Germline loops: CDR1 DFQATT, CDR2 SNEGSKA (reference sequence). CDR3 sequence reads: CSANGGWETQYF. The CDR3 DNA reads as TGCAGTGCTAACGGGGGATGGGAGACCCAGTACTTC.

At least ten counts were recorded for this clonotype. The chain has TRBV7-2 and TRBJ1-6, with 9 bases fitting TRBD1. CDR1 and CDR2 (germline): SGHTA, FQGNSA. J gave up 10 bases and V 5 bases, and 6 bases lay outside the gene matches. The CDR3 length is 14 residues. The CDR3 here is CASSEGQGGSPLHF. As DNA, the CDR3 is TGTGCCAGCAGCGAGGGACAGGGTGGGTCACCCCTCCACTTT.

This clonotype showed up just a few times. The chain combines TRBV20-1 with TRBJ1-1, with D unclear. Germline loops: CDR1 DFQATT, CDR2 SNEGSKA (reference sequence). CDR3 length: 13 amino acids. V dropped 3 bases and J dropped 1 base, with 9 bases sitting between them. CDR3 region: CSASSGPNTEAFF. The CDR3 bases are TGCAGTGCTAGTTCCGGACCGAACACTGAAGCTTTCTTT.

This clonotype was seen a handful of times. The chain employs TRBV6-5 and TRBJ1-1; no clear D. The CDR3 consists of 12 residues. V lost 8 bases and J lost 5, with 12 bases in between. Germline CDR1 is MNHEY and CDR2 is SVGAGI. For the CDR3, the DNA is TGTGCCAGCGGCCAAAGGAAGACTGAAGCTTTCTTT. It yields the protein CASGQRKTEAFF.

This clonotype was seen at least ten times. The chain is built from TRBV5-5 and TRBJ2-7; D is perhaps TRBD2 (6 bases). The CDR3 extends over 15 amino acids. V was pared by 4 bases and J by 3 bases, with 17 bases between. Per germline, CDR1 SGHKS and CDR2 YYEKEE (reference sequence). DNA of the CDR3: TGTGCCAGCAGCGGCGGGAACATTGGCCGCTACGAGCAGTACTTC. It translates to CASSGGNIGRYEQYF.

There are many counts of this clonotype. CDR3 loop: CASSRTSGSEDTQYF. The CDR3 DNA is TGTGCCAGCAGCCGTACGAGCGGGAGCGAGGATACGCAGTATTTT. This sequence joins TRBV11-2 and TRBJ2-3, with 8 bases identical to TRBD2. Trimming at V came to 5 bases and at J to 6 bases, leaving 10 bases not matched to a gene. The germline gives CDR1 SGHAT, CDR2 FQNNGV. The CDR3 length is 15 residues.

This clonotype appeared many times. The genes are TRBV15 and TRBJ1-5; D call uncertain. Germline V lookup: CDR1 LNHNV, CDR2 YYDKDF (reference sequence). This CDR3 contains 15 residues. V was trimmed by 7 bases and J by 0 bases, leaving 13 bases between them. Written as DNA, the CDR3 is TGTGCCACCAAACTCACATGGGGTAGCAATCAGCCCCAGCATTTT. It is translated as CATKLTWGSNQPQHF.

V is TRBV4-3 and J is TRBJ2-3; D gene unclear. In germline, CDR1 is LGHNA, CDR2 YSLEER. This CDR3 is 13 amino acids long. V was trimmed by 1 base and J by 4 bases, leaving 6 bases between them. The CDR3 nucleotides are TGCGCCAGCAGCCAAGTAGTGGCAGATACGCAGTATTTT. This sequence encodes CASSQVVADTQYF.

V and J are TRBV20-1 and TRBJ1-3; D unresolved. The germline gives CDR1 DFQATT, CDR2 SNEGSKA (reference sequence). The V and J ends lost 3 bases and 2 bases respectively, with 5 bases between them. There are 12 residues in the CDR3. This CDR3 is CSASRPGNTIYF. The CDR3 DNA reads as TGCAGTGCTAGCCGGCCTGGAAACACCATATATTTT.